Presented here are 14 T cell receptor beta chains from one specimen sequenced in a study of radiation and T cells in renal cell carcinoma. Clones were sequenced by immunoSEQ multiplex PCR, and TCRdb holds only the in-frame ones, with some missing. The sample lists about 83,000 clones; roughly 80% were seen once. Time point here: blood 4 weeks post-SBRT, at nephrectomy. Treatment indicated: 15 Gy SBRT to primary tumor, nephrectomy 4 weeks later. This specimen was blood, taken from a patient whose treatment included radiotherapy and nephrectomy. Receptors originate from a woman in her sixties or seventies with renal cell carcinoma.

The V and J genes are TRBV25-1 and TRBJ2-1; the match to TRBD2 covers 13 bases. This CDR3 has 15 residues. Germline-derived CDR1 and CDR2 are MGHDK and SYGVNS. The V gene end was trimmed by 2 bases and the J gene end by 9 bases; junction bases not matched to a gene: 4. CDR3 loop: CASSEGGLAGSEQFF. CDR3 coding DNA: TGTGCCAGCAGTGAAGGGGGACTAGCGGGGAGTGAGCAGTTCTTC.

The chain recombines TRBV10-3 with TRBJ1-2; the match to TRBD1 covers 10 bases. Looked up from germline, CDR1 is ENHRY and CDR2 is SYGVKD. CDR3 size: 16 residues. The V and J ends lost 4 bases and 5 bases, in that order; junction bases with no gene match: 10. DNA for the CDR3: TGTGCCATCAGTGTCTCCGGGACAGGGGTGTCGTATGGCTACACCTTC. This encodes CAISVSGTGVSYGYTF.

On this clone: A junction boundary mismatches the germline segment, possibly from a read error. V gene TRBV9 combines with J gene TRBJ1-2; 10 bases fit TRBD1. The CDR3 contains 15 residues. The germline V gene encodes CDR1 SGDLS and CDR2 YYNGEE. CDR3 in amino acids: CASNVDGTGDYGYTF. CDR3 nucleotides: TGTGCCAGCAACGTAGATGGGACAGGGGACTATGGCTACACCTTC.

CDR3 coding DNA: TGTGCCAGCAGCCCTAAGGTACAAAACAATGAGCAGTTCTTC. Amino acid sequence: CASSPKVQNNEQFF. This chain uses TRBV9 with TRBJ2-1; D is uncertain. This CDR3 is 14 amino acids long. Germline V gene data show CDR1 as SGDLS and CDR2 as YYNGEE. The V end was cut by 4 bases, the J end by 5 bases, with 13 bases between.

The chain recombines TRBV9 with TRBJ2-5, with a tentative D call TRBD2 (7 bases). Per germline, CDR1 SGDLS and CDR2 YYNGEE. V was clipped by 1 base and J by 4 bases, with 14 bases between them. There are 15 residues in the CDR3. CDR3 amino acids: CASSVRGAKGETQYF. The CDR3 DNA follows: TGTGCCAGCAGCGTACGGGGGGCGAAAGGAGAGACCCAGTACTTC.

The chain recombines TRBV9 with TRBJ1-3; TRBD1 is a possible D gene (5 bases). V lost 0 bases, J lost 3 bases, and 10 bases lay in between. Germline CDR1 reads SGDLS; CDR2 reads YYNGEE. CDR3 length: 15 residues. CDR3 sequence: CASSVGQSNGNTIYF. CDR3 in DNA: TGTGCCAGCAGCGTAGGACAGTCTAATGGAAACACCATATATTTT. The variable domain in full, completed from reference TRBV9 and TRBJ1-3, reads DSGVTQTPKHLITATGQRVTLRCSPRSGDLSVYWYQQSLDQGLQFLIQYYNGEERAKGNILERFSAQQFPDLHSELNLSSLELGDSALYFCASSVGQSNGNTIYFGEGSWLTVV.

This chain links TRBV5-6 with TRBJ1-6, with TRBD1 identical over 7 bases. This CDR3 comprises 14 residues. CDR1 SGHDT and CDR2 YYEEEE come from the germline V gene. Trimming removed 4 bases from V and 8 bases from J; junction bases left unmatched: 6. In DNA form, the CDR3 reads TGTGCCAGCAGCCCGACAGGGCCGGATTCACCCCTCCACTTT. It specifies CASSPTGPDSPLHF.

The CDR3 is CASSQEYNSGAYNEQFF. As DNA, the CDR3 is TGCGCCAGCAGCCAAGAATATAATAGCGGGGCCTACAATGAGCAGTTCTTC. The V call is TRBV4-1, the J call TRBJ2-1; 8 positions match TRBD2. Germline lookup yields CDR1 MGHRA and CDR2 YSYEKL. V shed 0 bases and J 2 bases; nucleotides not matched to a gene: 6. The CDR3 sequence is 17 residues long.

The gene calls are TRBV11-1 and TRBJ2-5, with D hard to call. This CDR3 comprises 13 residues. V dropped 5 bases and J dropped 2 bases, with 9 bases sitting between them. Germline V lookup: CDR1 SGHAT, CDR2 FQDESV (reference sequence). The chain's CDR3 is CASSREAQETQYF. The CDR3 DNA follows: TGTGCCAGCAGCAGAGAGGCGCAAGAGACCCAGTACTTC.

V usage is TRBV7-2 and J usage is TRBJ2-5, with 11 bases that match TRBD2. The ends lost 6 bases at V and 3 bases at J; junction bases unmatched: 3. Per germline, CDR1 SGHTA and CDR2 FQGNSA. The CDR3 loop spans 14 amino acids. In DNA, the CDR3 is TGTGCCAGCAGAACGACTAGCGGGGAAGAGACCCAGTACTTC. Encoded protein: CASRTTSGEETQYF. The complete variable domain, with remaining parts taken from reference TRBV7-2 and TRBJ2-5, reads GAGVSQSPSNKVTEKGKDVELRCDPISGHTALYWYRQSLGQGLEFLIYFQGNSAPDKSGLPSDRFSAERTGGSVSTLTIQRTQQEDSAVYLCASRTTSGEETQYFGPGTRLLVL.

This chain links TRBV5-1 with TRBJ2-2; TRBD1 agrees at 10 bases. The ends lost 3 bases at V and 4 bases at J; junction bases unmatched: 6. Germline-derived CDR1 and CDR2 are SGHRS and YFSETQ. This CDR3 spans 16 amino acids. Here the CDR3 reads CASSWTGTGATGELFF. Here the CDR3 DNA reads TGCGCCAGCAGCTGGACCGGGACAGGGGCCACCGGGGAGCTGTTTTTT. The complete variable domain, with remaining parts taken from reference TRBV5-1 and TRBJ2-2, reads KAGVTQTPRYLIKTRGQQVTLSCSPISGHRSVSWYQQTPGQGLQFLFEYFSETQRNKGNFPGRFSGRQFSNSRSEMNVSTLELGDSALYLCASSWTGTGATGELFFGEGSRLTVL.

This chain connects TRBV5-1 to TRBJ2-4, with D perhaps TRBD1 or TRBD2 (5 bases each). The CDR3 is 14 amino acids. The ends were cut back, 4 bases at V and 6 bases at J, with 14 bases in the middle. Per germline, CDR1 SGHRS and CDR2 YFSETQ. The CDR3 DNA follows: TGCGCCAGCAGCCGGACCTCTGGGGGAAACATTCAGTACTTC. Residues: CASSRTSGGNIQYF.

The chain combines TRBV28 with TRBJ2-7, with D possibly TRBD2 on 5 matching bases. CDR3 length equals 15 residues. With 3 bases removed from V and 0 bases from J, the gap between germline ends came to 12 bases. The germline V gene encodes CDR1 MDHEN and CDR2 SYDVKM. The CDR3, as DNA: TGTGCCAGCAGTTTGCGGCGGGTGTTCTCCTACGAGCAGTACTTC. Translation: CASSLRRVFSYEQYF.

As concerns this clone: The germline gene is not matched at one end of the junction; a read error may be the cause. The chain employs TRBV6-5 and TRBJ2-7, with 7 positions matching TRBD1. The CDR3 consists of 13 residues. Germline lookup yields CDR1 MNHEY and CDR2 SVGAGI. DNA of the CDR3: TGTGCCAGCAGTTCCTCACAGGGGACCCGTCGGGACTTC. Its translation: CASSSSQGTRRDF.